This TCR beta chain was retrieved from a study of shared clonotypes between healthy human individuals. Study-level information: Three plates were used per donor for CD4 naive, three for CD4 memory, two for CD8 naive and one for CD8 memory.

Only CD45RO-negative cells positively selected for CCR7 counted as naive CD8 cells, so terminally differentiated effector memory CD45RA+ cells were excluded. Caucasian adults residing in Nashville, Tennessee made up all the donors. Data came from immunoSEQ multiplex PCR; TCRdb stores just in-frame clones and leaves some out. The sample consists of more than 2 million clones, 93% of them appearing once. Study observations and caveats: Clonotypes not shared had lower generation probabilities than those common to all four donors. Four donors had about 5% of their naive CD4 clonotypes in common.

About this clone: Its antigen remains unidentified. The junction shows a germline mismatch at one end, possibly a read error.

The CDR3 totals 13 residues. Germline V lookup: CDR1 SGHNT, CDR2 YENEEA. This receptor was identified in a young man in good health. Some clones in this sample may be carry-over from other donors' samples. V is TRBV11-3 and J is TRBJ2-7; 7 bases align to TRBD2. The sample taken for sequencing was naive CD8+ T cells from PBMCs. The CDR3 DNA reads as TGTGCCAGCAGCTTGGGGGGGACTTATCAGTGGGACTTC. It specifies CASSLGGTYQWDF. The whole variable domain, filled in from reference TRBV11-3 and TRBJ2-7, reads EAGVVQSPRYKIIEKKQPVAFWCNPISGHNTLYWYLQNLGQGPELLIRYENEEAVDDSQLPKDRFSAERLKGVDSTLKIQPAELGDSAVYLCASSLGGTYQWDFGPGTRLTVT.